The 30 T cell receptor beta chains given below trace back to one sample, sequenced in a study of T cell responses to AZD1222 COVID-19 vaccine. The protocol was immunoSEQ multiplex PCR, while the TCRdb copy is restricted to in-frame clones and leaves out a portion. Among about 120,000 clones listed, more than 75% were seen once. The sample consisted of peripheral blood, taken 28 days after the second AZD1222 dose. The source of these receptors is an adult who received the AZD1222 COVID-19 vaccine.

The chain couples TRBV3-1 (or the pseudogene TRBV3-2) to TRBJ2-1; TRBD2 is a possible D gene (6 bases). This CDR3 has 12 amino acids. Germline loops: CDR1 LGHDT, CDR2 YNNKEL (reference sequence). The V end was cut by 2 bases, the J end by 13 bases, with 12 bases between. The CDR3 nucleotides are TGTGCCAGCAGCCAAATGGGACTTCCACAGTTCTTC. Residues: CASSQMGLPQFF.

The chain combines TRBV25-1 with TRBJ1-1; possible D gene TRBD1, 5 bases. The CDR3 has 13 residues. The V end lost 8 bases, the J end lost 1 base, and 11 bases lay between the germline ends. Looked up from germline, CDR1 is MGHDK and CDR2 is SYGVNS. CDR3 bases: TGTGCCAGCTCCATGGGGCAGAACACTGAAGCTTTCTTT. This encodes CASSMGQNTEAFF.

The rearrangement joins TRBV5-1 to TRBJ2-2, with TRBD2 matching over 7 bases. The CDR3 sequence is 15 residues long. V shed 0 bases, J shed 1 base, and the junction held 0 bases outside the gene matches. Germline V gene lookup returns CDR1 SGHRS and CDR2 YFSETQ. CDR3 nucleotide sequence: TGCGCCAGCAGCTTGGCGGGGGGGAACACCGGGGAGCTGTTTTTT. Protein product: CASSLAGGNTGELFF.

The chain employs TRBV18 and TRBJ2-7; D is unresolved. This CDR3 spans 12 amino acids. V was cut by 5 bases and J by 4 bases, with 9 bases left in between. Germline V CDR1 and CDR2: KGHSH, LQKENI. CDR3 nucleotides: TGTGCCAGCTCAACCGAGGAGTACGAGCAGTACTTC. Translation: CASSTEEYEQYF.

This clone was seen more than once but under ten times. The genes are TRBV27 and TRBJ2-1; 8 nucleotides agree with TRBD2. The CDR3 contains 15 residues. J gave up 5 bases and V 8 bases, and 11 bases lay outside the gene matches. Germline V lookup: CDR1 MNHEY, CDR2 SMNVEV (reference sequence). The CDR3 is CASQTPSGPNNEQFF. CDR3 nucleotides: TGTGCCAGCCAGACGCCTAGCGGGCCTAACAATGAGCAGTTCTTC.

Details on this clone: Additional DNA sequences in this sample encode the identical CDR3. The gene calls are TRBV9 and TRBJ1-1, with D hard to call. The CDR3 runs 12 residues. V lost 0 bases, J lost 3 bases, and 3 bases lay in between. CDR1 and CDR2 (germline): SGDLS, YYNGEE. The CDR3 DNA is TGTGCCAGCAGCGTAGGCGACACTGAAGCTTTCTTT. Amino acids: CASSVGDTEAFF.

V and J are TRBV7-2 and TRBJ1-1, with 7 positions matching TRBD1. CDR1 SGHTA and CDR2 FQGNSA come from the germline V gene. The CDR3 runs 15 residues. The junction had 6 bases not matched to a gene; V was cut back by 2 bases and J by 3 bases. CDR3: CASSLSRGRDTEAFF. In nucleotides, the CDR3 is TGTGCCAGCAGCTTATCTAGGGGGCGCGACACTGAAGCTTTCTTT.

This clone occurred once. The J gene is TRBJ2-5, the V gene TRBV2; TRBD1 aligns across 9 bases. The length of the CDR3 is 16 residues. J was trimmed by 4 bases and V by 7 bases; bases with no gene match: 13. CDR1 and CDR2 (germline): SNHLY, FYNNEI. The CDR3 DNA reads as TGTGCCAGCAAGGCGGCCTGGGACAGGGCGGGAGAGACCCAGTACTTC. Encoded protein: CASKAAWDRAGETQYF. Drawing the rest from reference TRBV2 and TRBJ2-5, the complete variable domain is EPEVTQTPSHQVTQMGQEVILRCVPISNHLYFYWYRQILGQKVEFLVSFYNNEISEKSEIFDDQFSVERPDGSNFTLKIRSTKLEDSAMYFCASKAAWDRAGETQYFGPGTRLLVL.

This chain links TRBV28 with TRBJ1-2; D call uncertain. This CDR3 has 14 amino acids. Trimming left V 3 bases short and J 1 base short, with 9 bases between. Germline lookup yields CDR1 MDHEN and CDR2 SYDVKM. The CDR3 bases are TGTGCCAGCAGTTTGGTGGTCAATAACTATGGCTACACCTTC. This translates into CASSLVVNNYGYTF.

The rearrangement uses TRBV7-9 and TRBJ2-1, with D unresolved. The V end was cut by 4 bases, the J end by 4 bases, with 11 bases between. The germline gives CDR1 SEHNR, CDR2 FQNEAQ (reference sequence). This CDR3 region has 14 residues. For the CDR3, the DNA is TGTGCCAGCAGCTCCCTTTTCCAGTACAATGAGCAGTTCTTC. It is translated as CASSSLFQYNEQFF.

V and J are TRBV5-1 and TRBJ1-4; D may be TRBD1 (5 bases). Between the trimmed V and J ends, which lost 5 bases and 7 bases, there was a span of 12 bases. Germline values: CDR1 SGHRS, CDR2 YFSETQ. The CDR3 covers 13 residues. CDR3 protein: CASSQQGTEKLFF. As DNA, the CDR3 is TGCGCCAGCAGTCAGCAGGGTACTGAAAAACTGTTTTTT.

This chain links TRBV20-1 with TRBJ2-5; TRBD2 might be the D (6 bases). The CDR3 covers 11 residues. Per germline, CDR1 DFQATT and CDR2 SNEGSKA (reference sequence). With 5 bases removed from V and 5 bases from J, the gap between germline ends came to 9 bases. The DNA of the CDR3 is TGCAGTGCTGGGACTGGTGAGACCCAGTACTTC. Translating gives CSAGTGETQYF.

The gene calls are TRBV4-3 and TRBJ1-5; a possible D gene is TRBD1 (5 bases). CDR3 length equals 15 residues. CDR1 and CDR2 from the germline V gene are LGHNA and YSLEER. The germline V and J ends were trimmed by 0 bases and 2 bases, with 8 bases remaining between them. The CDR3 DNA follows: TGCGCCAGCAGCCAAGATTTCAGGGGCAATCAGCCCCAGCATTTT. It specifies CASSQDFRGNQPQHF.

The CDR3 region has the DNA TGTGCCATCAGTGAGTCGGGAGGGGGGAACACTGAAGCTTTCTTT. Its protein is CAISESGGGNTEAFF. V usage is TRBV10-3 and J usage is TRBJ1-1, with a possible D match to TRBD1 (6 bases). CDR3 length: 15 residues. V gave up 0 bases and J gave up 1 base, with 9 bases separating them. CDR1 is ENHRY, CDR2 SYGVKD, per germline.

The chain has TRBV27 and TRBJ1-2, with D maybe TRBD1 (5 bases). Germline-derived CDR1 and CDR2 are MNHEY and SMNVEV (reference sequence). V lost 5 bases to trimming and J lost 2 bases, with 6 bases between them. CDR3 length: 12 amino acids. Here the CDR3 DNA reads TGTGCCAGCAGTGAGGGGAACTATGGCTACACCTTC. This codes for CASSEGNYGYTF.

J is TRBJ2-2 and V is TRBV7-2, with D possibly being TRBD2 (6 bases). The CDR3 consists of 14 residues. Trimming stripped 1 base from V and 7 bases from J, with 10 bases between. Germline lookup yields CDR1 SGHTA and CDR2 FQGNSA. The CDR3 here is CASSLDGGRGELFF. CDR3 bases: TGTGCCAGCAGCTTAGACGGGGGTCGCGGGGAGCTGTTTTTT.

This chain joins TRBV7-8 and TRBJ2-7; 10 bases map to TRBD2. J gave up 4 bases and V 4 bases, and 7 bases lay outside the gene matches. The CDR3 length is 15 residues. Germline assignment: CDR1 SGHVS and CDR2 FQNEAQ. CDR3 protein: CASSSSSGRKYEQYF. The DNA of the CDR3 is TGTGCCAGCAGCTCCTCTAGCGGGAGAAAATACGAGCAGTACTTC. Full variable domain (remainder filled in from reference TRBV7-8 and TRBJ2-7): GAGVSQSPRYKVAKRGQDVALRCDPISGHVSLFWYQQALGQGPEFLTYFQNEAQLDKSGLPSDRFFAERPEGSVSTLKIQRTQQEDSAVYLCASSSSSGRKYEQYFGPGTRLTVT.

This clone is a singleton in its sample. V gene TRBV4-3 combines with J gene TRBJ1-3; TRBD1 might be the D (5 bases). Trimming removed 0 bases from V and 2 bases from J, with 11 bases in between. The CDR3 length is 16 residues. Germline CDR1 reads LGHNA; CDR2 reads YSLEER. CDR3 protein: CASSQDRGIAGNTIYF. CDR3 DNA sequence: TGCGCCAGCAGCCAAGATCGGGGGATTGCTGGAAACACCATATATTTT.

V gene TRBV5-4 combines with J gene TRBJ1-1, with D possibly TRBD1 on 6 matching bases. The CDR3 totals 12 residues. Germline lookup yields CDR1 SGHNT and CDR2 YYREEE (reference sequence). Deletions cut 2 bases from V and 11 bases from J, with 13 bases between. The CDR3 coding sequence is TGTGCCAGCAGCTTCCCCGGGGGGGCGGCTTTCTTT. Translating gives CASSFPGGAAFF. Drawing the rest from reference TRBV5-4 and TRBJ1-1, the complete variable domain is ETGVTQSPTHLIKTRGQQVTLRCSSQSGHNTVSWYQQALGQGPQFIFQYYREEENGRGNFPPRFSGLQFPNYSSELNVNALELDDSALYLCASSFPGGAAFFGQGTRLTVV.

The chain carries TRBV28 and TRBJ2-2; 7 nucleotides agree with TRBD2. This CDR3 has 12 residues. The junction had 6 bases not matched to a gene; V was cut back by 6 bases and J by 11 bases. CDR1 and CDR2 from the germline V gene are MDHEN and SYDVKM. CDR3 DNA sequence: TGTGCCAGCAGCGGTGGGAGGGATGAGCTGTTTTTT. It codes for CASSGGRDELFF.

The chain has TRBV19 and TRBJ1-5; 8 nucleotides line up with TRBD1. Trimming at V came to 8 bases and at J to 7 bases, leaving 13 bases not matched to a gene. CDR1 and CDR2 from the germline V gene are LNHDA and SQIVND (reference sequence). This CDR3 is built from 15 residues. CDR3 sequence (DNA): TGTGCCAGTTTACCGAATCAGGGGGCATACCAGCCCCAGCATTTT. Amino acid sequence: CASLPNQGAYQPQHF.

In DNA, the CDR3 is TGTGCCAGCAGTATGGACAGGGTCACCTACGAGCAGTACTTC. This gives the protein CASSMDRVTYEQYF. The rearrangement joins TRBV6-2 or TRBV6-3 to TRBJ2-7; 8 bases match TRBD1. Germline loops: CDR1 MNHEY, CDR2 SVGEGT. With V trimmed by 5 bases and J by 2 bases, 5 bases remained unmatched. This CDR3 is built from 14 residues.

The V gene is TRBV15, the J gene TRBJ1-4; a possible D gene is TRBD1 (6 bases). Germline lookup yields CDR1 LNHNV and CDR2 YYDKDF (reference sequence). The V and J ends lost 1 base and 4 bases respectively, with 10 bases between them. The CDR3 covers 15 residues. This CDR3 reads CATSRGGGSNEKLFF. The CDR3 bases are TGTGCCACCAGCAGAGGTGGGGGCAGTAATGAAAAACTGTTTTTT.

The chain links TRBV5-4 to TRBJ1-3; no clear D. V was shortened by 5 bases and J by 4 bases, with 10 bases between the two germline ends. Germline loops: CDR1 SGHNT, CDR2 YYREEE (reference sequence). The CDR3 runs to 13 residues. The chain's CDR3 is CASRRWEGNTIYF. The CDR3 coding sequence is TGTGCCAGCAGACGATGGGAGGGAAACACCATATATTTT.

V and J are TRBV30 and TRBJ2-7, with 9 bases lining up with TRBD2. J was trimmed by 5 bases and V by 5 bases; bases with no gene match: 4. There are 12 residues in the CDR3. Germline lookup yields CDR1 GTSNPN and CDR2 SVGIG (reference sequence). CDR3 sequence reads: CAWGTSNHEQYF. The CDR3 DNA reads TGTGCCTGGGGGACTAGCAACCACGAGCAGTACTTC.

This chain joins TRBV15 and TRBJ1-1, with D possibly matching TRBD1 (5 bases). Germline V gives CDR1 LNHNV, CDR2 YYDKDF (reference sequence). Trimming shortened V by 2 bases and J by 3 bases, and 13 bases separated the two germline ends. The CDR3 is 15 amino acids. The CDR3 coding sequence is TGTGCCACCAGCAGATGGGGCCAACGGGACACTGAAGCTTTCTTT. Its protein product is CATSRWGQRDTEAFF.

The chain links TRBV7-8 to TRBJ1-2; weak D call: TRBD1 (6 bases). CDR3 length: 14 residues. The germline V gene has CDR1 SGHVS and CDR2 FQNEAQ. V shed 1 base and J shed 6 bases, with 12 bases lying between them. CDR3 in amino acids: CASSLVGGADGYTF. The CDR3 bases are TGTGCCAGCAGCTTAGTAGGGGGGGCGGATGGCTACACCTTC.

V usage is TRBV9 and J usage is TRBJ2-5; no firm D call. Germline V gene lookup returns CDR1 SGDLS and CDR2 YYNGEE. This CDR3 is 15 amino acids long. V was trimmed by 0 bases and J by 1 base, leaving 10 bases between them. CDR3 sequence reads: CASSVGRKGQETQYF. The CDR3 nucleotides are TGTGCCAGCAGCGTAGGCCGGAAAGGCCAAGAGACCCAGTACTTC.

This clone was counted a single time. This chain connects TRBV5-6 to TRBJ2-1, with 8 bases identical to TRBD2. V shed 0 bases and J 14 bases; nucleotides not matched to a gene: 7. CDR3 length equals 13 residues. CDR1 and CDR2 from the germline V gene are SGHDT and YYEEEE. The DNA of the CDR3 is TGTGCCAGCAGCTTGGGGATAGCGGGATTAGAGTTCTTC. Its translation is CASSLGIAGLEFF.

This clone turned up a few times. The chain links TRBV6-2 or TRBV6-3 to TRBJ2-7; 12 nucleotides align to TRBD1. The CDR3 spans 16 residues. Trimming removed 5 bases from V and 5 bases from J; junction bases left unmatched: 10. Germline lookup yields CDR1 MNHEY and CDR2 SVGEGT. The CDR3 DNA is TGTGCCAGCAGTACAACCCCGGGACAGGGGGCGGACGAGCAGTACTTC. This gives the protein CASSTTPGQGADEQYF.